Presented here are 23 T cell receptor beta chains from one specimen sequenced in a study of shared clonotypes between healthy human individuals. Clones were read by immunoSEQ multiplex PCR, and TCRdb kept only the in-frame ones, dropping some. The sample includes some 1,100,000 clones, about 80% of them seen just once. Sequencing used memory CD4+ T cells from PBMCs. The subset denotes: CD45RA-negative fraction. The receptor source for this set is a man aged 18 to 30 in good health. Some clones in this sample may be carry-over from other donors' samples.

J is TRBJ1-1 and V is TRBV5-6, with D possibly TRBD1 on 6 matching bases. The CDR3 extends over 15 amino acids. Trimming took off 0 bases at V and 3 bases at J, with 12 bases between the two ends. CDR1 SGHDT and CDR2 YYEEEE come from the germline V gene. CDR3 nucleotides: TGTGCCAGCAGCTTGGGCGGGGGCGGTTACACTGAAGCTTTCTTT. Protein sequence: CASSLGGGGYTEAFF.

The chain is built from TRBV5-1 and TRBJ1-1, with 7 bases lining up with TRBD1. Germline loops: CDR1 SGHRS, CDR2 YFSETQ. The V gene end was trimmed by 6 bases and the J gene end by 1 base; junction bases not matched to a gene: 6. This CDR3 is 14 amino acids long. The CDR3 DNA sequence: TGCGCCAGCAAAGCACAGGGGCCGAACACTGAAGCTTTCTTT. It codes for CASKAQGPNTEAFF. Supplemented by reference TRBV5-1 and TRBJ1-1, the full variable domain reads KAGVTQTPRYLIKTRGQQVTLSCSPISGHRSVSWYQQTPGQGLQFLFEYFSETQRNKGNFPGRFSGRQFSNSRSEMNVSTLELGDSALYLCASKAQGPNTEAFFGQGTRLTVV.

V and J are TRBV9 and TRBJ2-3, with D perhaps assigned TRBD1 or TRBD2 (5 bases each). This CDR3 comprises 16 residues. V shed 3 bases and J shed 1 base, with 15 bases lying between them. The germline gives CDR1 SGDLS, CDR2 YYNGEE. In DNA form, the CDR3 reads TGTGCCAGCAGCGCTGGGACGAGACTCCGCACAGATACGCAGTATTTT. Translated, it gives CASSAGTRLRTDTQYF.

This chain connects TRBV9 to TRBJ1-2, with 7 bases lining up with TRBD1. The CDR3 has 16 residues. CDR1 and CDR2 from the germline V gene are SGDLS and YYNGEE. J gave up 5 bases and V 3 bases, and 13 bases lay outside the gene matches. The CDR3 coding sequence is TGTGCCAGCAGCGCGGGAGGGATGGGACAGCAGTATGGCTACACCTTC. This gives the protein CASSAGGMGQQYGYTF.

This chain links TRBV30 with TRBJ2-3; a weak D match, TRBD2 (6 bases). Germline CDR1 is GTSNPN and CDR2 is SVGIG (reference sequence). Trimming cost V 2 bases and J 1 base, with 16 bases left between them. The CDR3 runs to 16 residues. The CDR3 DNA is TGTGCCTGGAGTACCCTACTAGCAATCCGCACAGATACGCAGTATTTT. This sequence encodes CAWSTLLAIRTDTQYF.

As for this clone: Different DNA sequences within this sample yield the same CDR3. The rearrangement joins TRBV2 to TRBJ2-7; TRBD2 aligns across 9 bases. V gave up 3 bases and J gave up 1 base; unmatched junction bases: 7. The V gene's germline CDR1 is SNHLY and CDR2 FYNNEI. The CDR3 is 16 amino acids. CDR3 region: CASSEEGLAGSYEQYF. CDR3 sequence (DNA): TGTGCCAGCAGTGAGGAGGGCCTAGCGGGGTCCTACGAGCAGTACTTC. The whole variable domain, filled in from reference TRBV2 and TRBJ2-7, reads EPEVTQTPSHQVTQMGQEVILRCVPISNHLYFYWYRQILGQKVEFLVSFYNNEISEKSEIFDDQFSVERPDGSNFTLKIRSTKLEDSAMYFCASSEEGLAGSYEQYFGPGTRLTVT.

V usage is TRBV5-8 and J usage is TRBJ2-1; D remains unclear. The CDR3 is 15 amino acids. Germline CDR1 is SGHTS and CDR2 is YDEGEE. Trimming cost V 4 bases and J 0 bases, with 11 bases left between them. The CDR3 nucleotides are TGTGCCAGCAGCCTTAAAGGTTACTCCTACAATGAGCAGTTCTTC. This gives the protein CASSLKGYSYNEQFF.

The V call is TRBV5-4, the J call TRBJ1-2, with 9 positions matching TRBD1. Trimming removed 4 bases from V and 8 bases from J; junction bases left unmatched: 6. Germline lookup yields CDR1 SGHNT and CDR2 YYREEE (reference sequence). This CDR3 is 13 amino acids long. This CDR3 reads CASSVDRGKGYTF. The DNA for the CDR3 is TGTGCCAGCAGCGTGGACAGGGGAAAGGGCTACACCTTC.

V usage is TRBV29-1 and J usage is TRBJ1-2; D possibly corresponds to TRBD1 (6 bases). V lost 4 bases and J 3 bases, leaving 12 bases between the germline ends. The CDR3 is 13 residues long. CDR1 is SQVTM and CDR2 is ANQGSEA in the germline V gene. The CDR3 is CSVAGGKDYGYTF. For the CDR3, the DNA is TGCAGCGTTGCTGGGGGCAAAGACTATGGCTACACCTTC.

Note on this clone: This CDR3 is also generated by other DNA sequences in the sample. The chain combines TRBV28 with TRBJ2-7; unclear D gene. CDR3 length: 12 residues. V was trimmed by 2 bases and J by 0 bases, leaving 2 bases between them. The germline V gene has CDR1 MDHEN and CDR2 SYDVKM. Here the CDR3 DNA reads TGTGCCAGCAGTTTACTCTCCTACGAGCAGTACTTC. This encodes CASSLLSYEQYF.

The sample holds a few counts of this clone. V and J are TRBV19 and TRBJ1-1; D is undetermined. This CDR3 region has 15 residues. CDR1 is LNHDA, CDR2 SQIVND, per germline (reference sequence). Deletions cut 5 bases from V and 0 bases from J, with 13 bases between. The CDR3 region has the DNA TGTGCCAGTAGTCGACGGGTCCTCATGAACACTGAAGCTTTCTTT. Translated: CASSRRVLMNTEAFF.

This chain uses TRBV7-2 with TRBJ1-3; D is uncertain. V lost 1 base, J lost 6 bases, and 13 bases lay in between. This CDR3 has 15 residues. From germline, CDR1 is SGHTA and CDR2 FQGNSA. CDR3 in DNA: TGTGCCAGCAGCTTAGAGTCAGGAGATGAAAACACCATATATTTT. This codes for CASSLESGDENTIYF.

CDR3 sequence reads: CASSLQATNYGYTF. CDR3 DNA: TGTGCCAGCTCACTACAGGCTACAAACTATGGCTACACCTTC. The J gene is TRBJ1-2, the V gene TRBV18; a possible D gene is TRBD1 (5 bases). The germline gives CDR1 KGHSH, CDR2 LQKENI. V shed 4 bases and J shed 2 bases, with 11 bases lying between them. The CDR3 consists of 14 residues.

This chain joins TRBV29-1 and TRBJ2-6; tentative D call: TRBD2 (6 bases). V gave up 7 bases and J gave up 4 bases, with 14 bases separating them. The CDR3 has 14 amino acids. CDR1 is SQVTM and CDR2 is ANQGSEA in the germline V gene. Here the CDR3 reads CSAVGGGGANVLTF. Written as DNA, the CDR3 is TGCAGCGCCGTGGGGGGTGGAGGGGCCAACGTCCTGACTTTC.

This chain joins TRBV5-1 and TRBJ2-2, with D hard to call. The germline V gene encodes CDR1 SGHRS and CDR2 YFSETQ. Trimming stripped 4 bases from V and 7 bases from J, with 11 bases between. This CDR3 has 13 residues. CDR3 sequence: CASSPPRIGELFF. The CDR3, as DNA: TGCGCCAGCAGCCCACCCCGGATCGGGGAGCTGTTTTTT.

J is TRBJ1-4 and V is TRBV19; D gene unclear. Germline V gene sequence: CDR1 LNHDA, CDR2 SQIVND (reference sequence). Trimming stripped 5 bases from V and 8 bases from J, with 18 bases between. The CDR3 runs 15 residues. This CDR3 reads CASSEFGRSGEKLFF. The CDR3 nucleotides are TGTGCCAGTAGTGAGTTCGGCAGGTCGGGGGAAAAACTGTTTTTT.

The chain links TRBV21-1 to TRBJ2-2; the D call TRBD2 from the table was never checked on the DNA. TRBV21-1 is designated a pseudogene. CDR3 size: 18 residues. Here the CDR3 DNA reads TGTGCCAGCAGCCCGAGCAGACCTCGTGGAACGAGGACCGGGGAGCTGTTTTTT. It translates to CASSPSRPRGTRTGELFF.

V gene TRBV10-3 combines with J gene TRBJ1-6; tentative D call: TRBD1 (5 bases). Trimming stripped 6 bases from V and 3 bases from J, with 6 bases between. The germline V gene encodes CDR1 ENHRY and CDR2 SYGVKD. This CDR3 has 13 amino acids. CDR3 nucleotides: TGTGCCATCAGGACAGACTATAATTCACCCCTCCACTTT. Its protein product is CAIRTDYNSPLHF.

This chain links TRBV5-6 with TRBJ1-6; 8 bases map to TRBD1. CDR1 SGHDT and CDR2 YYEEEE come from the germline V gene. The ends lost 4 bases at V and 0 bases at J; junction bases unmatched: 3. This CDR3 contains 16 residues. As DNA, the CDR3 is TGTGCCAGCAGCCCCAGGGGGCTCTCCTATAATTCACCCCTCCACTTT. Translating gives CASSPRGLSYNSPLHF. The complete variable domain, with remaining parts taken from reference TRBV5-6 and TRBJ1-6, reads DAGVTQSPTHLIKTRGQQVTLRCSPKSGHDTVSWYQQALGQGPQFIFQYYEEEERQRGNFPDRFSGHQFPNYSSELNVNALLLGDSALYLCASSPRGLSYNSPLHFGNGTRLTVT.

This chain links TRBV2 with TRBJ1-2; D is unresolved. The germline V and J ends were trimmed by 7 bases and 5 bases, with 11 bases remaining between them. Per the germline V gene, CDR1 is SNHLY and CDR2 is FYNNEI. This CDR3 comprises 12 residues. The CDR3 DNA reads TGTGCCAGCAATGGGAGGCAGTATGGCTACACCTTC. Amino acids: CASNGRQYGYTF. Supplemented by reference TRBV2 and TRBJ1-2, the full variable domain reads EPEVTQTPSHQVTQMGQEVILRCVPISNHLYFYWYRQILGQKVEFLVSFYNNEISEKSEIFDDQFSVERPDGSNFTLKIRSTKLEDSAMYFCASNGRQYGYTFGSGTRLTVV.

This clone was detected only a few times. The chain carries TRBV5-5 and TRBJ1-1; 11 nucleotides line up with TRBD1. This CDR3 spans 14 amino acids. Losses at the gene ends were 6 bases for V and 7 bases for J; bases not matched to a gene: 8. The V gene's germline CDR1 is SGHKS and CDR2 YYEKEE (reference sequence). In nucleotides, the CDR3 is TGTGCCAGCATCCGGACAGGGGGCGCGATTGAAGCTTTCTTT. Amino acid sequence: CASIRTGGAIEAFF.

The CDR3 bases are TGTGCCAGCAGCCCCGGGACTAGGAGGAGCACCGGGGAGCTGTTTTTT. Its protein is CASSPGTRRSTGELFF. This chain uses TRBV5-4 with TRBJ2-2, with 8 bases identical to TRBD2. The CDR3 totals 16 residues. With V trimmed by 4 bases and J by 4 bases, 9 bases remained unmatched. The germline V gene encodes CDR1 SGHNT and CDR2 YYREEE (reference sequence).

The chain links TRBV7-2 to TRBJ1-1; TRBD1 matches 7 bases. The germline gives CDR1 SGHTA, CDR2 FQGNSA. V trimming: 0 bases; J trimming: 0 bases; junction bases outside the gene matches: 4. CDR3 length equals 16 residues. The CDR3 coding sequence is TGTGCCAGCAGCTTAGCGACAGGGCTCATGAACACTGAAGCTTTCTTT. As protein: CASSLATGLMNTEAFF.